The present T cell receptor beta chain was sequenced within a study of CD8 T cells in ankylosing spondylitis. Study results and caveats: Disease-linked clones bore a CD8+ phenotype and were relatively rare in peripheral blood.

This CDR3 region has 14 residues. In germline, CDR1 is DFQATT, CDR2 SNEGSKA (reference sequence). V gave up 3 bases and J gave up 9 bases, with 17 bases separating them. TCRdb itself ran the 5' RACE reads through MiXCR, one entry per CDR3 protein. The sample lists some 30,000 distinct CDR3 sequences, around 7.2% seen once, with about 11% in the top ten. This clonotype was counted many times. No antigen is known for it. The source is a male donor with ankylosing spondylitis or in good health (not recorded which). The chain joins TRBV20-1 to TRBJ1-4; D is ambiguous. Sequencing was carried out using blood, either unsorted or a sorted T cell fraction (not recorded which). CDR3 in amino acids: CSASLAERPQKLFF. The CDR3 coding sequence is TGCAGTGCTAGTTTGGCGGAGCGGCCCCAAAAACTGTTTTTT.